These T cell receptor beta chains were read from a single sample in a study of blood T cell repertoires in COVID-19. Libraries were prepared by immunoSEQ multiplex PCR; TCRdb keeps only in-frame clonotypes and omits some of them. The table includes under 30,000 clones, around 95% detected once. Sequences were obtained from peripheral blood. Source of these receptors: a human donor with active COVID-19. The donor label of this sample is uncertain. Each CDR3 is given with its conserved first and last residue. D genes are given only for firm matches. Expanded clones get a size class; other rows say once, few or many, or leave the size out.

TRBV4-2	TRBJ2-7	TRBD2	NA	TGTGCCAGCAGCCAAGATGCGACTAGCGGGGTCTACGAGCAGTACTTC	CASSQDATSGVYEQYF
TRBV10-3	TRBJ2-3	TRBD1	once	TGTGCCATCACGGGGACAGGGGGCACAGATACGCAGTATTTT	CAITGTGGTDTQYF
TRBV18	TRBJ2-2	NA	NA	TGTGCCAGCTCACTGTTCAGGGGCGACACCGGGGAGCTGTTTTTT	CASSLFRGDTGELFF
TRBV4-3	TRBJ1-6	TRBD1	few	TGCGCCAGCAGCCAAGGGACAGGGAGAGATTCACCCCTCCACTTT	CASSQGTGRDSPLHF
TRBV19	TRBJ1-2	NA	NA	TGTGCCAGTAGTCGCCAGGAAGGAGGCCATGGCTACACCTTC	CASSRQEGGHGYTF
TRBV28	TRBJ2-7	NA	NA	TGTGCCACCAGGGGCGGGAGAAGCTACGAGCAGTACTTC	CATRGGRSYEQYF
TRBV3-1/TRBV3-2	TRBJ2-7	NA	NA	TGTGCCAGCAGCCAAGGTCGGAGTGATAACTACGAGCAGTACTTC	CASSQGRSDNYEQYF
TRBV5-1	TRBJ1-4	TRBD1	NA	TGCGCCAGCAGCTTGGAGGGCGGGACAGGGTTGGAAAAACTGTTTTTT	CASSLEGGTGLEKLFF
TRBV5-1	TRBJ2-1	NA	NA	TGCGCCAGCAGCCTTACTAGTGGGAAGCAAGGTGAGCAGTTCTTC	CASSLTSGKQGEQFF
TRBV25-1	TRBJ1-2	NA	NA	TGTGCCAGCGCGGGATTTTCCGGCTACACCTTC	CASAGFSGYTF
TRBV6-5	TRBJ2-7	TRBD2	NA	TGTGCCAGCAAGAACGCCCTAGCGGGAACCTACGAGCAGTACTTC	CASKNALAGTYEQYF
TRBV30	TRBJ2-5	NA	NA	TGTGCCTGGAGTAGGCAGTCTTTGGGCGAAGAGACCCAGTACTTC	CAWSRQSLGEETQYF
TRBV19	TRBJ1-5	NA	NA	TGTGCCAGTAGCATAAGGGACACTGATCAGCCCCAGCATTTT	CASSIRDTDQPQHF
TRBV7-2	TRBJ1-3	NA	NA	TGTGCCAGCAGCCCGGGACAAAACTCTGGAAACACCATATATTTT	CASSPGQNSGNTIYF
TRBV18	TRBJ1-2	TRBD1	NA	TGTGCCAGCTCACCAGAGACAGGGGGCAACTATGGCTACGCCTTC	CASSPETGGNYGYAF
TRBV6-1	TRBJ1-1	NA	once	TGTGCCAGCAGTGAAGCTTCTCGGGGGGCTGAAGCTTTCTTT	CASSEASRGAEAFF
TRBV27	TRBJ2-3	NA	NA	TGTGCCAGCAGTTTACTCAGTGTTCAGCCGAGGGATACGCAGTATTTT	CASSLLSVQPRDTQYF
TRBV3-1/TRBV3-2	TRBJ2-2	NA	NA	TGTGCCAGCAGCCAAGTCCGGGGGTCCGGGGAGCTGTTTTTT	CASSQVRGSGELFF
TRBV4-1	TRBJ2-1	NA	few	TGCGCCAGCAGCCTTAGAGAGGAGCAGTTCTTC	CASSLREEQFF
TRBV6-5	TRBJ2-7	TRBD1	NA	TGTGCCAGCAGTTCTACAGGGGGCCCCACCTACGAGCAGTACTTC	CASSSTGGPTYEQYF
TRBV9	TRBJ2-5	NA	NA	TGTGCCAGCAGCGTAGGCCCAGGGAATGAGGAGACCCAGTACTTC	CASSVGPGNEETQYF
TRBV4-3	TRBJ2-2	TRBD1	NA	TGCGCCAGCAGCCGGGTAGGGACAGGGGGCACCGGGGAGCTGTTTTTT	CASSRVGTGGTGELFF